Below, one TCR beta chain is given with its context. This table comes from immunoSEQ multiplex PCR, and its TCRdb copy is limited to in-frame clones, with some not included. Of tens of thousands of clones in the sample, roughly 80% are singletons; the top ten hold under 6%. Germline V lookup: CDR1 SGHVS, CDR2 FQNEAQ. CDR3 length equals 13 residues. Trimming stripped 6 bases from V and 2 bases from J, with 11 bases between. The entry originates in a study of blood T cell repertoires in COVID-19. The chain is built from TRBV7-8 and TRBJ2-7; D is perhaps TRBD1 (6 bases). The receptor comes from a woman aged 60 to 75 with acute or convalescent COVID-19. The sequencing sample was made of peripheral blood. CDR3 nucleotides: TGTGCCAGCAGGCGCGGACAGACCTACGAGCAGTACTTC. This codes for CASRRGQTYEQYF.